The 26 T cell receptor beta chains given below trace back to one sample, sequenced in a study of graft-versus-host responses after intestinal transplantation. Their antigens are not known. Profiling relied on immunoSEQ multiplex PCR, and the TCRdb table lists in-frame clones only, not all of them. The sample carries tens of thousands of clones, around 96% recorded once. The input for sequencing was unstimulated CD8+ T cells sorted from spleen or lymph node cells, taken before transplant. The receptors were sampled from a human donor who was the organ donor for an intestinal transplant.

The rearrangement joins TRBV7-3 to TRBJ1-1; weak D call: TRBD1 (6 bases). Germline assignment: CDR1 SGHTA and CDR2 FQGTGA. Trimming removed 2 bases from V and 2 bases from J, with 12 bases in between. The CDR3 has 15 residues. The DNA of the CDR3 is TGTGCCAGCAGCTTAGGTGGGGGGCCTAACACTGAAGCTTTCTTT. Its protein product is CASSLGGGPNTEAFF.

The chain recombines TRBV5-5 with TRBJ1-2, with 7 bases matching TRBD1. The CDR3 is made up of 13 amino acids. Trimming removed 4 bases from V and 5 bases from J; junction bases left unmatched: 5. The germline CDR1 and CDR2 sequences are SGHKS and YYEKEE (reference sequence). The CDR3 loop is CASSIGQDYGYTF. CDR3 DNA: TGTGCCAGCAGCATAGGACAGGATTATGGCTACACCTTC.

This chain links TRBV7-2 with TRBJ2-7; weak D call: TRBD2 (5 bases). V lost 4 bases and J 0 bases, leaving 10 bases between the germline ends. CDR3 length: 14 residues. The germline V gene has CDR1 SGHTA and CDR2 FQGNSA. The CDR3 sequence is CASSSGMGSYEQYF. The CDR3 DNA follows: TGTGCCAGCAGCTCCGGGATGGGCTCCTACGAGCAGTACTTC.

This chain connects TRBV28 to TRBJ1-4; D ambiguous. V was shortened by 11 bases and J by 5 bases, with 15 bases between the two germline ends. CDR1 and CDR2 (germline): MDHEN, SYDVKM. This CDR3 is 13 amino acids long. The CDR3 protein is CAGSRSGNEKLFF. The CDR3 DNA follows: TGTGCCGGATCCAGATCGGGGAATGAAAAACTGTTTTTT.

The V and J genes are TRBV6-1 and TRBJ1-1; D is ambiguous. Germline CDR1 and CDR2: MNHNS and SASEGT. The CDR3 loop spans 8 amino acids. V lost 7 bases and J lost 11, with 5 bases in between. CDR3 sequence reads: CASIIAFF. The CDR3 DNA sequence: TGTGCCAGCATAATTGCTTTCTTT.

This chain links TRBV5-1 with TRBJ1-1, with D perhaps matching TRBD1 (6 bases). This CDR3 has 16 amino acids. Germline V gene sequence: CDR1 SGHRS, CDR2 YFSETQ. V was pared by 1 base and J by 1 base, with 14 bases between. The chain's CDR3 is CASSLNRGLENTEAFF. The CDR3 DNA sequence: TGCGCCAGCAGCTTGAATCGGGGGCTGGAGAACACTGAAGCTTTCTTT.

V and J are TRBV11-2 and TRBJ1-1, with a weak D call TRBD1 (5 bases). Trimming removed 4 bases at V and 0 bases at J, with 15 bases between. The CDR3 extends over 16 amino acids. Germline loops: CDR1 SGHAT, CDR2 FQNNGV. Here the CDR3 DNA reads TGTGCCAGCAGCTCCCCCTGGGGGGATATGAACACTGAAGCTTTCTTT. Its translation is CASSSPWGDMNTEAFF.

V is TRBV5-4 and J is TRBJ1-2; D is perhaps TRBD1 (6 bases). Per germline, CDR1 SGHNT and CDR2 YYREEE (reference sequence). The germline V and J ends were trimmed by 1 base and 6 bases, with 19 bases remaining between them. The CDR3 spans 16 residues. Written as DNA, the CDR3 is TGTGCCAGCAGCTTGTGGGGGTCCCCCAGGGGCGATGGCTACACCTTC. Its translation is CASSLWGSPRGDGYTF.

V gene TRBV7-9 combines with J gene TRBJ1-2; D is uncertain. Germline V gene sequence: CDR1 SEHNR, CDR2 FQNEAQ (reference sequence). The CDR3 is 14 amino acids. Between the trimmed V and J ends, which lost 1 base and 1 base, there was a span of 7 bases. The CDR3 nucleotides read TGTGCCAGCAGCTTAGGAGGCAGTAACTATGGCTACACCTTC. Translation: CASSLGGSNYGYTF.

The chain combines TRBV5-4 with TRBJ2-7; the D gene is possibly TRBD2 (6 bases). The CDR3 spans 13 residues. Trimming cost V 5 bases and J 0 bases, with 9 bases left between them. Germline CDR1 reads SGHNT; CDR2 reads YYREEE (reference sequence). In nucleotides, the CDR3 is TGTGCCAGCAGATCGGGGGACTCCTACGAGCAGTACTTC. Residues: CASRSGDSYEQYF.

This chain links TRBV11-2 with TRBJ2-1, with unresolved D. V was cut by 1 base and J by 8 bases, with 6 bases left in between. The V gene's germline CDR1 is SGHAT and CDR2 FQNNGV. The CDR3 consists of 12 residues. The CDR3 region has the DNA TGTGCCAGCAGCTTAGTTACCGATGAGCAGTTCTTC. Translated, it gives CASSLVTDEQFF.

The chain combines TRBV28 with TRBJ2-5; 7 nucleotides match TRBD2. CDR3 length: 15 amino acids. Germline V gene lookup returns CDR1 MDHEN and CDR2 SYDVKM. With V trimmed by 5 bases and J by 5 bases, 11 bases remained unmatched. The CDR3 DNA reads TGTGCCAGCAGTCCTTCTACGGGGGGATGGGAGACCCAGTACTTC. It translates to CASSPSTGGWETQYF.

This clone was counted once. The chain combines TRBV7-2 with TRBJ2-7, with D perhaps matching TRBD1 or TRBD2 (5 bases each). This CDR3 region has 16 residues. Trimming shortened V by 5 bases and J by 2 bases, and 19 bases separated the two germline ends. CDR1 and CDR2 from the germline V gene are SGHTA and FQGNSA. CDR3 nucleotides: TGTGCCAGCAGCCTTCCCAGGGACGCCGTTACCTACGAGCAGTACTTC. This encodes CASSLPRDAVTYEQYF.

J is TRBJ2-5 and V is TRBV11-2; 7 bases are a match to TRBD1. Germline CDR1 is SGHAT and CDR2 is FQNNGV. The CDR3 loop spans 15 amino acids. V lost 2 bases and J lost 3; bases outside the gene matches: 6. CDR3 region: CASSLRGQIEETQYF. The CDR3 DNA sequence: TGTGCCAGCAGCTTAAGGGGACAGATAGAAGAGACCCAGTACTTC.

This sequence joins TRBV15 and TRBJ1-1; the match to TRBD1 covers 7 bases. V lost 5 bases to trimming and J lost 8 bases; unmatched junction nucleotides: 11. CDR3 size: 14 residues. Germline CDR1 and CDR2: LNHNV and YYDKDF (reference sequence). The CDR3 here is CATSDDPGQMEAFF. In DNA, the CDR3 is TGTGCCACCAGCGACGATCCGGGACAGATGGAAGCTTTCTTT.

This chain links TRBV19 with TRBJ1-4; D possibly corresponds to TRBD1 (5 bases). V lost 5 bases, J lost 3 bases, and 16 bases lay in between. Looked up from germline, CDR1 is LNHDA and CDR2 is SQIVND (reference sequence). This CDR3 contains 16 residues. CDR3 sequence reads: CASSPGTVPPNEKLFF. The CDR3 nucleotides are TGTGCCAGTAGTCCCGGGACCGTTCCCCCTAATGAAAAACTGTTTTTT.

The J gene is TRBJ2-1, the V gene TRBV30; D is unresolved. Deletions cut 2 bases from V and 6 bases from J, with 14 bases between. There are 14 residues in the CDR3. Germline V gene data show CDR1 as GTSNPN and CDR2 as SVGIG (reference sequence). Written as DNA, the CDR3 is TGTGCCTGGAGTTTGGGTGCACCCCCCAATGAGCAGTTCTTC. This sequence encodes CAWSLGAPPNEQFF.

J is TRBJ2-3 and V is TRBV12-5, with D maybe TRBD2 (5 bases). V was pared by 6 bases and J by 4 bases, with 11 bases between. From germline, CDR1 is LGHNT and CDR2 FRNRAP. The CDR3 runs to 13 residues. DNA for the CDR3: TGTGCTAGTGGCCGAGGGTTCCCAGATACGCAGTATTTT. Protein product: CASGRGFPDTQYF.

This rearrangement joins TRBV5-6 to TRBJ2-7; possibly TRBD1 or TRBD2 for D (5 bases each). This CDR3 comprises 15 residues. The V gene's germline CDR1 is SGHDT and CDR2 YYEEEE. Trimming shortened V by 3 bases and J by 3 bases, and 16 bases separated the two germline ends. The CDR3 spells CASSWGTGLIYEQYF. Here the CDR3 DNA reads TGTGCCAGCAGCTGGGGTACAGGACTCATCTACGAGCAGTACTTC.

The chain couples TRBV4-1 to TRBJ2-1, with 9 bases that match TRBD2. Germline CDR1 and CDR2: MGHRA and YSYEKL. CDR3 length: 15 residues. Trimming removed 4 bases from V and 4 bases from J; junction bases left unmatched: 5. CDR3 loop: CASSLAGGQYNEQFF. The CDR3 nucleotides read TGCGCCAGCAGCCTGGCGGGGGGGCAATACAATGAGCAGTTCTTC.

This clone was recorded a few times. In nucleotides, the CDR3 is TGTGCCAGTAGTATAGTTGGGGTTATCGTTGACGAGCAGTACTTC. Its protein product is CASSIVGVIVDEQYF. The genes are TRBV19 and TRBJ2-7; D is unresolved. The germline gives CDR1 LNHDA, CDR2 SQIVND (reference sequence). Trimming removed 1 base from V and 5 bases from J, with 15 bases in between. CDR3 length: 15 residues.

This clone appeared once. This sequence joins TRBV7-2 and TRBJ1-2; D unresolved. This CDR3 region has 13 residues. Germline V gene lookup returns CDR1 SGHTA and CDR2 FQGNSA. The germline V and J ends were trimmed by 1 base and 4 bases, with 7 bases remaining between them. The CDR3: CASSLGAAYGYTF. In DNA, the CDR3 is TGTGCCAGCAGCTTAGGTGCAGCCTATGGCTACACCTTC. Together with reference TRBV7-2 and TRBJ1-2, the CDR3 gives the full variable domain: GAGVSQSPSNKVTEKGKDVELRCDPISGHTALYWYRQSLGQGLEFLIYFQGNSAPDKSGLPSDRFSAERTGGSVSTLTIQRTQQEDSAVYLCASSLGAAYGYTFGSGTRLTVV.

The CDR3 region has the DNA TGTGCCAGCAGTAGGGGGGCTCAAGAGACCCAGTACTTC. It yields the protein CASSRGAQETQYF. The J gene is TRBJ2-5, the V gene TRBV6-5; D could derive from TRBD1 or TRBD2 (6 bases each). V lost 5 bases and J 2 bases, leaving 9 bases between the germline ends. The CDR3 consists of 13 residues. Germline V gene data show CDR1 as MNHEY and CDR2 as SVGAGI.

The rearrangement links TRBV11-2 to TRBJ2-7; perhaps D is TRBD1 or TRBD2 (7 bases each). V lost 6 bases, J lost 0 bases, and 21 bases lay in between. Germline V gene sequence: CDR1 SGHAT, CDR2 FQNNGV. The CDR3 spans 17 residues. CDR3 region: CASRGRDSQKNSYEQYF. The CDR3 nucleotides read TGTGCCAGCAGGGGGAGGGACAGCCAAAAAAACTCCTACGAGCAGTACTTC.

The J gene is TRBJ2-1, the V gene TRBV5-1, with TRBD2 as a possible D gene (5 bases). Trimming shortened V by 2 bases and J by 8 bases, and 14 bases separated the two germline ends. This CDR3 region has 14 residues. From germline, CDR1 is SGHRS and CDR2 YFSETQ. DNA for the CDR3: TGCGCCAGCAGCTTTGAGGGTTGGATGGATGAGCAGTTCTTC. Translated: CASSFEGWMDEQFF. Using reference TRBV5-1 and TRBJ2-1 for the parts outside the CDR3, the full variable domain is KAGVTQTPRYLIKTRGQQVTLSCSPISGHRSVSWYQQTPGQGLQFLFEYFSETQRNKGNFPGRFSGRQFSNSRSEMNVSTLELGDSALYLCASSFEGWMDEQFFGPGTRLTVL.

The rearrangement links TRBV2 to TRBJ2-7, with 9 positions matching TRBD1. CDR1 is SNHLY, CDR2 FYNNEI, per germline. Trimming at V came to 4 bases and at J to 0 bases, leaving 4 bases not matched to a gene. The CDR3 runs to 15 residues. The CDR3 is CASSGTGVSSYEQYF. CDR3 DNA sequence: TGTGCCAGCAGTGGGACAGGGGTTAGCTCCTACGAGCAGTACTTC. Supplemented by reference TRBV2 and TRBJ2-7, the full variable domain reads EPEVTQTPSHQVTQMGQEVILRCVPISNHLYFYWYRQILGQKVEFLVSFYNNEISEKSEIFDDQFSVERPDGSNFTLKIRSTKLEDSAMYFCASSGTGVSSYEQYFGPGTRLTVT.